These 26 T cell receptor beta chains were all obtained from the same sample, sequenced in a study of OX40 agonist ivuxolimab in advanced cancers. The assay was immunoSEQ multiplex PCR, and TCRdb's table has in-frame clones only and misses some. This table has 70,000 or so clones, roughly nine tenths appearing once. Sample: CD4+ or CD8+ T cells sorted from blood, taken in a trial of the OX40 agonist ivuxolimab. The source of these receptors is an adult with an advanced solid tumor such as melanoma, head and neck, liver or kidney cancer.

Of note for this clone: The sample holds other DNA sequences that translate to the same CDR3. The chain couples TRBV2 to TRBJ2-1; 12 positions agree with TRBD2. The CDR3 is 16 amino acids. From germline, CDR1 is SNHLY and CDR2 FYNNEI. The trim removed 7 bases at V and 6 bases at J, leaving 10 bases unmatched. CDR3 amino acids: CASNRLAGGLLNEQFF. The DNA of the CDR3 is TGTGCCAGCAATAGGCTAGCGGGAGGGCTCCTCAATGAGCAGTTCTTC.

The V call is TRBV11-3, the J call TRBJ2-1; TRBD2 matches at 15 bases. There are 17 residues in the CDR3. The V segment lost 4 bases and the J segment 7 bases; nucleotides outside the gene matches: 8. The V gene's germline CDR1 is SGHNT and CDR2 YENEEA. CDR3 region: CASSSVLGTSGRNEQFF. Written as DNA, the CDR3 is TGTGCCAGCAGCTCCGTCCTCGGGACTAGCGGGAGGAATGAGCAGTTCTTC.

This clone has a handful of counts. The chain links TRBV18 to TRBJ1-2; TRBD1 matches 7 bases. The CDR3 sequence is 14 residues long. Germline values: CDR1 KGHSH, CDR2 LQKENI. Germline trimming cut 3 bases from V and 4 bases from J; bases unmatched to any gene: 5. CDR3 sequence (DNA): TGTGCCAGCTCACCGGGGACAGATCTCTATGGCTACACCTTC. This codes for CASSPGTDLYGYTF. Complete variable domain (other parts from reference TRBV18 and TRBJ1-2): NAGVMQNPRHLVRRRGQEARLRCSPMKGHSHVYWYRQLPEEGLKFMVYLQKENIIDESGMPKERFSAEFPKEGPSILRIQQVVRGDSAAYFCASSPGTDLYGYTFGSGTRLTVV.

The chain combines TRBV6-5 with TRBJ1-2, with 8 bases that match TRBD1. Germline V lookup: CDR1 MNHEY, CDR2 SVGAGI. CDR3 length: 15 residues. J gave up 5 bases and V 6 bases, and 11 bases lay outside the gene matches. This CDR3 is CASRGVQGASYGYTF. CDR3 DNA: TGTGCCAGCAGGGGCGTTCAGGGGGCGTCTTATGGCTACACCTTC.

Here the CDR3 DNA reads TGTGCCAGTAGTATCCAGAACACTGAAGCTTTCTTT. It encodes CASSIQNTEAFF. The gene calls are TRBV19 and TRBJ1-1; D is unresolved. Trimming left V 3 bases short and J 1 base short, with 3 bases between. The CDR3 loop spans 12 amino acids. Per germline, CDR1 LNHDA and CDR2 SQIVND (reference sequence).

The chain joins TRBV19 to TRBJ2-1; 10 bases align to TRBD1. V shed 4 bases, J shed 6 bases, and the junction held 9 bases outside the gene matches. CDR1 is LNHDA, CDR2 SQIVND, per germline (reference sequence). The CDR3 length is 16 residues. The CDR3 nucleotides read TGTGCCAGTAGTACCGCCGGGACAGGGGCAACCAATGAGCAGTTCTTC. Translated, it gives CASSTAGTGATNEQFF.

The chain uses TRBV5-6 and TRBJ2-7, with TRBD1 identical over 7 bases. The CDR3 sequence is 16 residues long. V lost 0 bases to trimming and J lost 2 bases; unmatched junction nucleotides: 8. Germline V gives CDR1 SGHDT, CDR2 YYEEEE. The CDR3, as DNA: TGTGCCAGCAGCTTGGTTTCAGGGACAGTCACCTACGAGCAGTACTTC. Translated: CASSLVSGTVTYEQYF.

CDR3 loop: CASSGQGYEQYF. The CDR3 DNA reads TGTGCCAGCAGTGGACAGGGCTACGAGCAGTACTTC. The chain recombines TRBV2 with TRBJ2-7; 7 bases align to TRBD1. The germline CDR1 and CDR2 sequences are SNHLY and FYNNEI. This CDR3 is 12 amino acids long. J lost 3 bases, V lost 4 bases, and 0 bases had no gene match.

This chain uses TRBV11-2 with TRBJ2-5, with 10 bases matching TRBD2. CDR1 and CDR2 (germline): SGHAT, FQNNGV. The CDR3 totals 14 residues. V shed 3 bases and J 5 bases; nucleotides not matched to a gene: 3. The DNA of the CDR3 is TGTGCCAGCAGCTTTTCGGGACTAGCGGAGACCCAGTACTTC. Translation gives CASSFSGLAETQYF.

This sequence joins TRBV6-1 and TRBJ1-4; 9 bases are shared with TRBD1. V shed 3 bases, J shed 6 bases, and the junction held 5 bases outside the gene matches. The germline CDR1 and CDR2 sequences are MNHNS and SASEGT. There are 15 residues in the CDR3. This CDR3 reads CASSDMGQGYEKLFF. Written as DNA, the CDR3 is TGTGCCAGCAGTGACATGGGACAGGGTTATGAAAAACTGTTTTTT.

The CDR3 here is CASSLLGTLQETQYF. In DNA, the CDR3 is TGTGCCAGCAGCTTATTGGGGACCCTGCAAGAGACCCAGTACTTC. The chain uses TRBV7-3 and TRBJ2-5; the D gene could be TRBD1 or TRBD2 (5 bases each). Between the trimmed V and J ends, which lost 2 bases and 2 bases, there was a span of 12 bases. This CDR3 is 15 amino acids long. Per germline, CDR1 SGHTA and CDR2 FQGTGA.

The V and J genes are TRBV7-9 and TRBJ1-5; a weak D match, TRBD1 (5 bases). The V gene lost 5 bases and the J gene lost 5 bases, with 13 bases spanning the gap. The CDR3 runs 14 residues. The germline V gene has CDR1 SEHNR and CDR2 FQNEAQ (reference sequence). The CDR3 DNA is TGTGCCAGCAGCCAGGACACCCTATATCAGCCCCAGCATTTT. This translates into CASSQDTLYQPQHF.

J is TRBJ2-7 and V is TRBV19; TRBD1 or TRBD2 may be the D gene (5 bases each). The germline CDR1 and CDR2 sequences are LNHDA and SQIVND (reference sequence). V was clipped by 9 bases and J by 2 bases, with 14 bases between them. The CDR3 consists of 13 residues. The CDR3 bases are TGTGCCAGCGGCTCCGGGACCCCCTACGAGCAGTACTTC. Amino acid sequence: CASGSGTPYEQYF. Full variable domain (rest looked up from reference TRBV19 and TRBJ2-7): DGGITQSPKYLFRKEGQNVTLSCEQNLNHDAMYWYRQDPGQGLRLIYYSQIVNDFQKGDIAEGYSVSREKKESFPLTVTSAQKNPTAFYLCASGSGTPYEQYFGPGTRLTVT.

The chain links TRBV6-9 to TRBJ2-3, with 11 bases that match TRBD2. The CDR3 runs to 17 residues. CDR1 is MNHGY and CDR2 is SVAAGI in the germline V gene. V lost 3 bases, J lost 2 bases, and 7 bases stayed unmatched. The CDR3 nucleotides read TGTGCCAGCAGTTACACCCAGACTAGCGGGAACACAGATACGCAGTATTTT. Residues: CASSYTQTSGNTDTQYF.

The chain links TRBV7-2 to TRBJ2-3, with TRBD2 identical over 9 bases. V lost 1 base and J lost 4; bases outside the gene matches: 6. Germline V gene lookup returns CDR1 SGHTA and CDR2 FQGNSA. The CDR3 has 16 residues. CDR3 residues: CASSLVGGRAADTQYF. For the CDR3, the DNA is TGTGCCAGCAGCTTAGTGGGCGGGAGGGCCGCAGATACGCAGTATTTT.

The chain employs TRBV15 and TRBJ2-7, with a tentative D call TRBD2 (6 bases). Germline values: CDR1 LNHNV, CDR2 YYDKDF (reference sequence). V lost 2 bases and J 3 bases, leaving 23 bases between the germline ends. This CDR3 spans 18 amino acids. The CDR3 reads CATSRTLPTSSAGYEQYF. DNA of the CDR3: TGTGCCACCAGCAGAACCTTGCCCACTTCTAGCGCGGGCTACGAGCAGTACTTC.

The chain is built from TRBV6-6 and TRBJ2-5, with D unclear. The CDR3 contains 14 residues. Per germline, CDR1 MNHNY and CDR2 SVGAGI (reference sequence). Deletions cut 0 bases from V and 3 bases from J, with 8 bases between. CDR3 sequence (DNA): TGTGCCAGCAGTTACTCGTCACAGAAAGAGACCCAGTACTTC. Its protein product is CASSYSSQKETQYF.

The V gene is TRBV7-2, the J gene TRBJ1-2; 9 bases line up with TRBD1. J was trimmed by 6 bases and V by 4 bases; bases with no gene match: 9. Germline lookup yields CDR1 SGHTA and CDR2 FQGNSA. The CDR3 consists of 15 residues. The CDR3 region is CASSSTGGQSDGYTF. For the CDR3, the DNA is TGTGCCAGCAGCTCAACAGGGGGCCAGTCGGATGGCTACACCTTC.

This chain links TRBV28 with TRBJ1-2; D perhaps matches TRBD1 (6 bases). V lost 6 bases, J lost 4 bases, and 21 bases lay in between. The germline gives CDR1 MDHEN, CDR2 SYDVKM. The CDR3 has 16 residues. The chain's CDR3 is CASSPNRARWSYGYTF. Written as DNA, the CDR3 is TGTGCCAGCAGCCCGAACAGGGCCCGATGGTCCTATGGCTACACCTTC.

The V and J genes are TRBV5-4 and TRBJ2-2, with 7 bases lining up with TRBD1. The CDR3 spans 15 residues. V gave up 4 bases and J gave up 0 bases; unmatched junction bases: 3. From germline, CDR1 is SGHNT and CDR2 YYREEE (reference sequence). The CDR3 DNA sequence: TGTGCCAGCAGCGCCGGGACAGCGAACACCGGGGAGCTGTTTTTT. Translation gives CASSAGTANTGELFF.

V usage is TRBV6-5 and J usage is TRBJ1-5; no clear D. Germline lookup yields CDR1 MNHEY and CDR2 SVGAGI. CDR3 size: 13 residues. V was pared by 2 bases and J by 6 bases, with 8 bases between. The CDR3: CASSYGRGQPQHF. For the CDR3, the DNA is TGTGCCAGCAGTTACGGACGTGGTCAGCCCCAGCATTTT.

The chain employs TRBV10-3 and TRBJ2-7; the D gene is possibly TRBD2 (7 bases). Germline V CDR1 and CDR2: ENHRY, SYGVKD. The V and J ends lost 0 bases and 3 bases respectively, with 15 bases between them. This CDR3 has 16 residues. CDR3 DNA sequence: TGTGCCATCAGTGAGTCGAGGGGGGGGCTGGGCTACGAGCAGTACTTC. Protein sequence: CAISESRGGLGYEQYF.

The rearrangement links TRBV11-2 to TRBJ1-2, with D maybe TRBD1 (5 bases). The CDR3 covers 14 residues. Germline CDR1 and CDR2: SGHAT and FQNNGV. V shed 4 bases and J shed 6 bases, with 15 bases lying between them. The CDR3 sequence is CASSSIQVRDGYTF. CDR3 coding DNA: TGTGCCAGCAGCTCAATACAGGTTCGTGATGGCTACACCTTC.

The rearrangement links TRBV19 to TRBJ1-1; D gene uncertain. The CDR3 loop spans 11 amino acids. Trimming removed 7 bases at V and 8 bases at J, with 11 bases between. CDR1 is LNHDA and CDR2 is SQIVND in the germline V gene (reference sequence). The CDR3 DNA follows: TGTGCCAGTACCCAAGTGTCGGAAGCTTTCTTT. Protein sequence: CASTQVSEAFF.

The rearrangement uses TRBV5-5 and TRBJ1-1; no clear D gene. The CDR3 spans 15 residues. Germline V gene data show CDR1 as SGHKS and CDR2 as YYEKEE (reference sequence). V lost 2 bases and J 1 base, leaving 12 bases between the germline ends. CDR3 DNA: TGTGCCAGCAGCTTTATCTCCAGCGAGAACACTGAAGCTTTCTTT. The encoded protein is CASSFISSENTEAFF.

This clone was recorded once. This sequence joins TRBV11-2 and TRBJ2-1; 9 nucleotides match TRBD2. The J segment lost 6 bases and the V segment lost 5 bases, leaving 5 bases of the junction unmatched. Germline CDR1 is SGHAT and CDR2 is FQNNGV. The CDR3 is 14 amino acids. CDR3 DNA: TGTGCCAGCAGCGCTAGCGGGATAGGCAATGAGCAGTTCTTC. Translated: CASSASGIGNEQFF.